This TCR beta chain was obtained from a study of shared clonotypes between healthy human individuals. Researchers partitioned CD4+ cells into CD45RA+ naive and CD45RA-negative memory subsets. Libraries were prepared by immunoSEQ multiplex PCR; TCRdb keeps only in-frame clonotypes and omits some of them. This repertoire shows around 600,000 clones, about 96% found once; its top ten account for about 0.057%. This CDR3 spans 14 amino acids. Germline assignment: CDR1 SGHRS and CDR2 YFSETQ. V shed 0 bases and J 4 bases; nucleotides not matched to a gene: 3. The chain has TRBV5-1 and TRBJ2-7, with 8 bases aligning to TRBD1. The TCR was taken from a woman younger than 45 in good health. Input material: naive CD4+ T cells sorted from blood. Subset indicated: CD45RA+ positively selected. CDR3 DNA sequence: TGCGCCAGCAGCTTGGGGACAGGGAAGTACGAGCAGTACTTC. The encoded protein is CASSLGTGKYEQYF. The variable domain in full, completed from reference TRBV5-1 and TRBJ2-7, reads KAGVTQTPRYLIKTRGQQVTLSCSPISGHRSVSWYQQTPGQGLQFLFEYFSETQRNKGNFPGRFSGRQFSNSRSEMNVSTLELGDSALYLCASSLGTGKYEQYFGPGTRLTVT.